These 8 T cell receptor beta chains share one sample of origin, sequenced in a study of shared clonotypes between healthy human individuals. TCRdb's table, derived via immunoSEQ multiplex PCR, lists solely in-frame clones and lacks some. Counted here are over 1.5 million clones, approximately 98% occurring once; the ten biggest clones make up around 0.45%. Sequencing input: naive CD4+ T cells sorted from blood. Subset indicated: CD45RA+ positively selected. The receptor source for this set is a man under 40 in good health.

As for this clone: Within the sample, other DNA sequences also encode this same CDR3. The chain carries TRBV14 and TRBJ2-5; D may correspond to TRBD1 or TRBD2 (5 bases each). The V and J ends lost 5 bases and 6 bases respectively, with 10 bases between them. The germline gives CDR1 SGHDN, CDR2 FVKESK. The CDR3 is made up of 12 amino acids. The DNA of the CDR3 is TGTGCCAGCAGCGGGACCCGGAAGACCCAGTACTTC. This translates into CASSGTRKTQYF.

The chain uses TRBV7-6 and TRBJ2-1, with D possibly matching TRBD1 (6 bases). CDR1 is SGHVS and CDR2 is FNYEAQ in the germline V gene. This CDR3 is built from 16 residues. V lost 1 base, J lost 8 bases, and 18 bases lay in between. CDR3 amino acids: CASSLGVDRHRDEQFF. Written as DNA, the CDR3 is TGTGCCAGCAGCTTAGGTGTCGACAGGCATAGGGATGAGCAGTTCTTC. Variable domain in full (rest from reference TRBV7-6 and TRBJ2-1): GAGVSQSPRYKVTKRGQDVALRCDPISGHVSLYWYRQALGQGPEFLTYFNYEAQQDKSGLPNDRFSAERPEGSISTLTIQRTEQRDSAMYRCASSLGVDRHRDEQFFGPGTRLTVL.

The chain joins TRBV21-1 to TRBJ2-2; the D segment call TRBD2 is taken from the table without a DNA check. TRBV21-1 has pseudogene status. The CDR3 length is 19 residues. The CDR3 reads CASSKGGGAGGPIPGELFF. As DNA, the CDR3 is TGTGCCAGCAGCAAAGGGGGGGGTGCGGGAGGGCCTATCCCCGGGGAGCTGTTTTTT.

The V gene is TRBV9, the J gene TRBJ2-1; D unclear. This CDR3 contains 13 residues. Trimming took off 3 bases at V and 4 bases at J, with 8 bases between the two ends. Germline CDR1 is SGDLS and CDR2 is YYNGEE. In nucleotides, the CDR3 is TGTGCCAGCAGCGCCCAGGCTTACAATGAGCAGTTCTTC. Translation: CASSAQAYNEQFF.

The rearrangement uses TRBV28 and TRBJ1-5; the D gene is possibly TRBD1 (5 bases). V lost 5 bases, J lost 2 bases, and 16 bases lay in between. CDR3 size: 16 residues. Germline lookup yields CDR1 MDHEN and CDR2 SYDVKM. The DNA of the CDR3 is TGTGCCAGCAGTCCCCCCATTTTAGGGGGCAATCAGCCCCAGCATTTT. It translates to CASSPPILGGNQPQHF.

The V gene is TRBV7-3, the J gene TRBJ2-2; TRBD1 matches at 7 bases. The CDR3 is 16 amino acids. The germline CDR1 and CDR2 sequences are SGHTA and FQGTGA. The junction had 7 bases not matched to a gene; V was cut back by 2 bases and J by 4 bases. Here the CDR3 reads CASSLLGGGSTGELFF. In nucleotides, the CDR3 is TGTGCCAGCAGCTTATTAGGGGGCGGAAGCACCGGGGAGCTGTTTTTT.

The DNA of the CDR3 is TGTGCCAGCAGCACACTAGTTTGGCAGGGGAGTTTTAAGGTCAATGAGCAGTTCTTC. Translated, it gives CASSTLVWQGSFKVNEQFF. The gene calls are TRBV5-8 and TRBJ2-1; D might be TRBD1 (6 bases). Trimming removed 4 bases from V and 6 bases from J, with 29 bases in between. The CDR3 length is 19 residues. Germline values: CDR1 SGHTS, CDR2 YDEGEE.

The genes are TRBV29-1 and TRBJ2-7, with TRBD1 matching 7 bases. Germline V gene lookup returns CDR1 SQVTM and CDR2 ANQGSEA. This CDR3 region has 13 residues. After removal of 6 bases from V and 5 bases from J, the junction contained 10 bases not matched to a gene. This chain's CDR3 is CSVSSGTDNEQYF. CDR3 nucleotides: TGCAGCGTGTCTTCCGGGACAGATAACGAGCAGTACTTC.